This T cell receptor beta chain was identified in a study of blood T cell repertoires in COVID-19. Overall study context: COVID-19 samples from acute and convalescent phases originated in the United States, Italy and Spain.

TCRdb keeps only in-frame clones here, not all; method: immunoSEQ multiplex PCR. There are a few hundred thousand clones in the sample; 70% to 90% occur only once, and 0.8% to 0.9% lies in the top ten. V was pared by 3 bases and J by 9 bases, with 8 bases of the junction left unmatched. Per the germline V gene, CDR1 is LNHNV and CDR2 is YYDKDF (reference sequence). The CDR3 covers 15 residues. Recruited during active infection, patients (from Seattle) were subsequently followed longitudinally. The sequenced material came from peripheral blood. The V gene is TRBV15, the J gene TRBJ1-6; 7 bases agree with TRBD1. This clonotype was obtained from a man aged 18 to 29 with COVID-19, enrolled during active disease. The DNA for the CDR3 is TGTGCCACCAGCAGTGCTGACAGGGTGGGTTCACCCCTCCACTTT. Its translation is CATSSADRVGSPLHF.